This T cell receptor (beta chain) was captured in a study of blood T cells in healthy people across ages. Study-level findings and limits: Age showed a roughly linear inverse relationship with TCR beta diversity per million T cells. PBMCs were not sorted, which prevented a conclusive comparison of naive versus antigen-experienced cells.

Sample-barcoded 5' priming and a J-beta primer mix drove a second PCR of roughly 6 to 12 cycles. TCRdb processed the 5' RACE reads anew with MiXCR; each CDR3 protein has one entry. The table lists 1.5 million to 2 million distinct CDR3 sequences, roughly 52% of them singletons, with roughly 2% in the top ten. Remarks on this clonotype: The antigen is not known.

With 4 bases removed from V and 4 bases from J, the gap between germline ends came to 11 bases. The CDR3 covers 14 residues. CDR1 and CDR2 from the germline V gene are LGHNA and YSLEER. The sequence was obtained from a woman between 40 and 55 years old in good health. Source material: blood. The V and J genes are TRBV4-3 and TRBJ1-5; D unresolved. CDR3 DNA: TGCGCCAGCAGCCCCCTACTCGGAAATCAGCCCCAGCATTTT. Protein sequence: CASSPLLGNQPQHF.